Listed below are T cell receptor beta chains from one sample, sequenced in a study of vaccination and CD4 T cells after COVID-19. TCRdb re-called the PCR reads with MiXCR, one entry per CDR3 protein. The table includes 11,000 to 15,000 distinct CDR3 sequences, about half detected once. Their specific antigens are unknown. Sequenced material: CD4+ T cells from blood, cultured in vitro. These receptors all stem from a human donor who had recovered from COVID-19. Each CDR3 is given with its conserved first and last residue. The D gene is left open where the match is weak. The size field is filled for only some rows; it gives once, few, many or a size class.

TRBJ2-1 . TRBD1 TRBV24-1 CATSDPTGGSYNEQFF TGTGCCACCAGTGATCCGACAGGGGGCTCCTACAATGAGCAGTTCTTC
TRBJ2-5 . . TRBV7-9 CASSPGQSTQETQYF TGTGCCAGCAGCCCCGGACAGTCAACTCAAGAGACCCAGTACTTC
TRBJ2-5 once . TRBV6-5 CASSYTGTYQETQYF TGTGCCAGCAGTTACACCGGGACTTACCAAGAGACCCAGTACTTC
TRBJ1-1 few . TRBV5-1 CASSLRSTGNTEAFF TGCGCCAGCAGCTTGAGGAGTACAGGGAACACTGAAGCTTTCTTT
TRBJ1-1 . TRBD1 TRBV6-1 CASSDPTGQTAFF TGTGCCAGCAGTGACCCGACAGGGCAGACGGCTTTCTTT
TRBJ1-1 . TRBD1 TRBV6-1 CASSVTGAGGYLTEAFF TGTGCCAGCAGTGTTACTGGGGCAGGGGGCTATCTCACTGAAGCTTTCTTT
TRBJ2-7 . . TRBV7-8 CASSLSVHEQYF TGTGCCAGCAGCTTATCTGTCCACGAGCAGTACTTC
TRBJ1-2 . TRBD1 TRBV6-1 CASRGTGSNYGYTF TGTGCCAGCAGAGGGACAGGGTCTAACTATGGCTACACCTTC
TRBJ1-2 once TRBD1 TRBV28 CASRVTGARGYTF TGTGCCAGCAGAGTGACAGGGGCGAGGGGCTACACCTTC
TRBJ2-2 few TRBD2 TRBV7-8 CASQRDNTGELFF TGTGCCAGCCAGCGGGACAACACCGGGGAGCTGTTTTTT
TRBJ2-3 few TRBD1 TRBV6-1 CASRRTGGTDTQYF TGTGCCAGCAGACGGACAGGGGGCACAGATACGCAGTATTTT
TRBJ1-5 . . TRBV28 CASSFIKGGNQPQHF TGTGCCAGCAGTTTCATTAAGGGGGGAAATCAGCCCCAGCATTTT
TRBJ1-2 . . TRBV20-1 CSAVPGRYGYTF TGCAGTGCCGTGCCCGGACGGTATGGCTACACCTTC
TRBJ1-1 . . TRBV4-3 CASSQDLGNTEAFF TGCGCCAGCAGCCAAGATCTAGGGAACACTGAAGCTTTCTTT
TRBJ2-6 . . TRBV15 CATSRGPGLRSGANVLTF TGTGCCACCAGCAGAGGTCCGGGACTCCGTTCTGGGGCCAACGTCCTGACTTTC
TRBJ1-5 . . TRBV20-1 CGASTGGQGPQHF TGCGGTGCATCGACGGGGGGTCAGGGGCCCCAGCATTTT